The text below deals with one TCR beta chain. Antigen: not known. This specimen belongs to a study of T cell responses to AZD1222 COVID-19 vaccine. Points from the study as a whole: Increased Spike-specific TCR breadth and depth were observed after two AZD1222 doses. Baseline testing showed seropositivity in only a handful of AZD1222 recipients. Within unmutated variant regions lay the reported targets of nearly half of spike-specific TCRs.

Sequencing was performed with immunoSEQ multiplex PCR; in TCRdb, only in-frame clones are kept and a portion is missing. The sample carries around 60,000 clones, 65% to 85% recorded once. This sequence was found in an adult who received the AZD1222 COVID-19 vaccine. Sample: peripheral blood, taken 28 days after the second AZD1222 dose.

CDR3 amino acids: CAWSQGVGETQYF. CDR3 DNA: TGTGCCTGGAGCCAAGGGGTAGGGGAGACCCAGTACTTC. This chain connects TRBV30 to TRBJ2-5, with TRBD1 as a possible D gene (5 bases). CDR3 length equals 13 residues. V was trimmed by 3 bases and J by 5 bases, leaving 13 bases between them. Germline CDR1 is GTSNPN and CDR2 is SVGIG (reference sequence).